The sequence of this T cell receptor (beta chain) was determined in a study of cytomegalovirus exposure and HLA in healthy donors. Study conclusions and caveats: A missense DCLRE1C variant was associated with V- and J-gene trimming of TCR beta chains in a later analysis, and an independent cohort replicated the association. Looking again later, the authors saw that most CMV-associated TCR beta chains seemed HLA-restricted.

PCR primers comprised 60 Vbeta and 13 Jbeta primers. Authors' analysis steps: As a later analysis found, there were approximately 80 million unique TCR beta chains, of which roughly 11 million were shared. Profiling relied on immunoSEQ multiplex PCR, and the TCRdb table lists in-frame clones only, not all of them. For V, J and clone size, that table is used; D and trimming come from the DNA. The data show 90,000 to 100,000 clones, less than 70% seen once. Looked up from germline, CDR1 is MGHRA and CDR2 is YSYEKL. CDR3 length: 14 amino acids. Trimming took 5 bases from V and 1 from J, leaving 11 bases between them. Note on this clone: Its antigen is as yet unknown.

Sequenced material: PBMCs. This TCR was sampled from a man aged 45-65 years in good health and CMV-seronegative. The chain combines TRBV4-1 with TRBJ1-2; no reliable D call. This chain's CDR3 is CASSSERGNYGYTF. The CDR3 DNA reads as TGCGCCAGCAGCTCAGAGCGGGGTAACTATGGCTACACCTTC.